What follows are 5 T cell receptor beta chains derived from one specimen sequenced in a study of shared clonotypes between healthy human individuals (dated by TCRdb to 2018 to 2020). Libraries were made using the immunoSEQ multiplex PCR assay. TCRdb carries this immuneACCESS record with in-frame sequences only. Its versions omit some clonotypes, under half of them owing to an unresolved V gene in the studies checked, with the rest unexplained. The sample profile shows a few million clones; approximately 93% of them were found once. Around 0.4% of the sample is taken by the ten largest. The sequenced sample consisted of naive CD4+ T cells from PBMCs. The cell subset or site label for this specimen denotes: CD45RA+ positively selected. The receptor source for this set is a man aged 18 to 30 in good health. Some clones in this sample may be carry-over from other donors' samples.

In this sample, this clone turned up once. The CDR3 DNA is TGTGCCAGCAGTTATAAGACGGGAAGTTCAGATACGCAGTATTTT. Translated, it gives CASSYKTGSSDTQYF. The chain carries TRBV6-5 and TRBJ2-3, with D perhaps matching TRBD2 (5 bases). Between the trimmed V and J ends, which lost 3 bases and 4 bases, there was a span of 14 bases. Germline V gene data show CDR1 as MNHEY and CDR2 as SVGAGI. CDR3 length equals 15 residues.

The V gene is TRBV28, the J gene TRBJ1-5; D is ambiguous. V lost 9 bases and J lost 3, with 9 bases in between. There are 12 residues in the CDR3. Germline values: CDR1 MDHEN, CDR2 SYDVKM. The CDR3 sequence is CASFEINQPQHF. CDR3 DNA sequence: TGTGCCAGTTTTGAGATCAATCAGCCCCAGCATTTT. The variable domain in full, with the rest retrieved from reference TRBV28 and TRBJ1-5, is DVKVTQSSRYLVKRTGEKVFLECVQDMDHENMFWYRQDPGLGLRLIYFSYDVKMKEKGDIPEGYSVSREKKERFSLILESASTNQTSMYLCASFEINQPQHFGDGTRLSIL.

The chain combines TRBV4-1 with TRBJ2-7; 14 bases agree with TRBD2. From germline, CDR1 is MGHRA and CDR2 YSYEKL. The CDR3 is made up of 19 amino acids. The trim removed 4 bases at V and 6 bases at J, leaving 17 bases unmatched. The CDR3 DNA is TGCGCCAGCAGCCGATCCGGGACTAGCGGGAGTCCGAGGGGAAGCGAGCAGTACTTC. It is translated as CASSRSGTSGSPRGSEQYF.

V is TRBV27 and J is TRBJ2-5; D unclear. Trimming pared 4 bases from V and 8 bases from J, leaving 14 bases between. Germline assignment: CDR1 MNHEY and CDR2 SMNVEV (reference sequence). The CDR3 has 13 amino acids. DNA for the CDR3: TGTGCCAGCAGTTACGCGGCGGTAGATACCCAGTACTTC. Its translation is CASSYAAVDTQYF.

This clone was recorded a few times. Other DNA sequences in the same sample also yield this CDR3. The chain links TRBV25-1 to TRBJ2-3; D is unclear. Germline CDR1 MGHDK, CDR2 SYGVNS. The CDR3 sequence is 12 residues long. V dropped 4 bases and J dropped 0 bases, with 2 bases sitting between them. The DNA for the CDR3 is TGTGCCAGCAGTGGAAGCACAGATACGCAGTATTTT. This codes for CASSGSTDTQYF.